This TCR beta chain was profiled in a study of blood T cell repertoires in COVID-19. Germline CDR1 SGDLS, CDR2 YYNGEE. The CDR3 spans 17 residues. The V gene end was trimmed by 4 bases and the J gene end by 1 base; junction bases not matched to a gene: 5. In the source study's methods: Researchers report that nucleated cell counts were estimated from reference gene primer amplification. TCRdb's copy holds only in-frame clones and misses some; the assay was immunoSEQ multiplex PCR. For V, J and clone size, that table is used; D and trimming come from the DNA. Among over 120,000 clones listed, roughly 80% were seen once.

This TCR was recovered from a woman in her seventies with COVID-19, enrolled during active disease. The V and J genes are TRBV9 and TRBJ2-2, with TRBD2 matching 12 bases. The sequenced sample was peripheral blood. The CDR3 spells CASSQGLAGLNTGELFF. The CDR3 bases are TGTGCCAGCAGCCAGGGACTAGCGGGCTTGAACACCGGGGAGCTGTTTTTT.